What follows describes a single T cell receptor (beta chain). The source of the sample is a study of blood T cell repertoires in COVID-19. Overall study context: Acute-phase and convalescent COVID-19 samples originated in the United States, Italy and Spain. T cells, B-cell-depleted T cells, or PBMCs provided the cDNA or gDNA that served as material.

Original analysis: Amplifying reference gene primers gave estimates of nucleated cell counts. The protocol was immunoSEQ multiplex PCR, while the TCRdb copy is restricted to in-frame clones and leaves out a portion. V and J calls and clone size are as listed in that table; D and trimming were resolved from the DNA. The sample holds around 120,000 clones, approximately 81% seen once. Trimming stripped 2 bases from V and 5 bases from J, with 5 bases between. From germline, CDR1 is MNHNS and CDR2 SASEGT. CDR3 length: 12 amino acids. The chain combines TRBV6-1 with TRBJ2-3; tentative D call: TRBD2 (5 bases). The source is a woman of 80 years or more with acute or convalescent COVID-19. The specimen was peripheral blood. The CDR3 nucleotides read TGTGCCAGCAGTGAACGGGAAGATACGCAGTATTTT. Its translation is CASSEREDTQYF.